This TCR beta chain was sequenced during a study of shared clonotypes between healthy human individuals. General observations from the study: Among the subsets, naive ones generally showed larger estimated richness than memory ones.

Turning to this clone: Its antigen remains unknown.

After removal of 4 bases from V and 0 bases from J, the junction contained 10 bases not matched to a gene. The germline gives CDR1 SGHKS, CDR2 YYEKEE (reference sequence). The CDR3 loop spans 16 amino acids. Assay execution took place at the deep level. Here immunoSEQ multiplex PCR was the method, and the copy in TCRdb shows in-frame clones only, minus some. The sample consists of over a million clones, approximately 97% of them appearing once. This sequence was found in a man aged 30 to 45 in good health. The genes are TRBV5-5 and TRBJ2-7; 7 bases line up with TRBD2. Sequencing input: naive CD4+ T cells sorted from blood. As for subset: CD45RA+ positively selected. The CDR3 here is CASSTTWASGSYEQYF. CDR3 nucleotides: TGTGCCAGCAGCACTACATGGGCTAGCGGCTCCTACGAGCAGTACTTC.